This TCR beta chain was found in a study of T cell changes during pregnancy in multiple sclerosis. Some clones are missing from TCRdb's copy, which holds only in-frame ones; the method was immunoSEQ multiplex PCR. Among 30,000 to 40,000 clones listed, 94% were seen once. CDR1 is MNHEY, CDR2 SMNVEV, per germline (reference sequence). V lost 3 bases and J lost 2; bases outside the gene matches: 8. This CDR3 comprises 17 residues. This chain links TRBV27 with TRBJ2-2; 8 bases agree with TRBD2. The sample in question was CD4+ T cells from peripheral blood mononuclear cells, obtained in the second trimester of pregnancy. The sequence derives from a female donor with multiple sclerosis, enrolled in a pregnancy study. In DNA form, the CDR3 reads TGTGCCAGCAGTTTGATCCTGCTAGCGGGTAACACCGGGGAGCTGTTTTTT. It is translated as CASSLILLAGNTGELFF.